This is a list of T cell receptor beta chains from one sample in a study of cytomegalovirus exposure and HLA in healthy donors. TCRdb's copy holds only in-frame clones and misses some; the assay was immunoSEQ multiplex PCR. The table records 150,000 or so clones, about four fifths of them present only once. The material sequenced was PBMCs. These TCRs come from a man younger than 45 in good health and CMV-seropositive. CDR3s include the opening cysteine and the closing phenylalanine or tryptophan. Fields, in order: V gene, clone size, D gene, J gene, CDR3 protein, CDR3 DNA. A D gene is named only where the DNA matches it firmly. Rows give clone size only sometimes, using once, few, many, or a class for an expanded clone.

V gene: TRBV7-2
clone size: .
D gene: TRBD2
J gene: TRBJ2-7
CDR3 protein: CASSLQAGERYEQYF
CDR3 DNA: TGTGCCAGCAGCTTACAAGCGGGAGAGCGGTACGAGCAGTACTTC

V gene: TRBV28
clone size: .
D gene: .
J gene: TRBJ1-1
CDR3 protein: CASSLKGGLGLEAFF
CDR3 DNA: TGTGCCAGCAGTTTGAAGGGGGGGCTAGGACTTGAAGCTTTCTTT

V gene: TRBV9
clone size: .
D gene: .
J gene: TRBJ2-3
CDR3 protein: CASNPLADSTDTQYF
CDR3 DNA: TGTGCCAGCAACCCACTAGCTGATAGCACAGATACGCAGTATTTT

V gene: TRBV2
clone size: .
D gene: TRBD1
J gene: TRBJ2-7
CDR3 protein: CASSSRQGTFYEQYF
CDR3 DNA: TGTGCCAGCAGTTCCCGACAGGGGACATTCTACGAGCAGTACTTC

V gene: TRBV15
clone size: .
D gene: .
J gene: TRBJ1-6
CDR3 protein: CATSRDHGSSYNSPLHF
CDR3 DNA: TGTGCCACCAGCAGAGACCACGGGAGCTCCTATAATTCACCCCTCCACTTT

V gene: TRBV5-1
clone size: .
D gene: TRBD1
J gene: TRBJ2-2
CDR3 protein: CASSLGQGALFGELFF
CDR3 DNA: TGCGCCAGCAGCTTGGGCCAGGGGGCGCTGTTCGGGGAGCTGTTTTTT

V gene: TRBV30
clone size: once
D gene: .
J gene: TRBJ2-3
CDR3 protein: CAWSVQGTDTQYF
CDR3 DNA: TGTGCCTGGAGTGTCCAGGGCACAGATACGCAGTATTTT

V gene: TRBV2
clone size: .
D gene: .
J gene: TRBJ1-2
CDR3 protein: CASSEGWQGMNGYTF
CDR3 DNA: TGTGCCAGCAGTGAAGGTTGGCAGGGGATGAATGGCTACACCTTC

V gene: TRBV11-3
clone size: .
D gene: .
J gene: TRBJ2-6
CDR3 protein: CASSTGDTGANVLTF
CDR3 DNA: TGTGCCAGCAGCACCGGGGACACCGGGGCCAACGTCCTGACTTTC

V gene: TRBV28
clone size: .
D gene: TRBD2
J gene: TRBJ2-5
CDR3 protein: CASRPYRGLAAQETQYF
CDR3 DNA: TGTGCCAGCAGGCCCTATCGGGGACTAGCGGCCCAAGAGACCCAGTACTTC

V gene: TRBV9
clone size: .
D gene: TRBD1
J gene: TRBJ1-1
CDR3 protein: CASSVATGGDRGPTEAFF
CDR3 DNA: TGTGCCAGCAGCGTAGCTACGGGAGGGGACAGGGGGCCAACTGAAGCTTTCTTT

V gene: TRBV7-9
clone size: .
D gene: .
J gene: TRBJ2-5
CDR3 protein: CASSLKGAQYF
CDR3 DNA: TGTGCCAGCAGCTTAAAAGGGGCCCAGTACTTC

V gene: TRBV18
clone size: .
D gene: TRBD1
J gene: TRBJ1-3
CDR3 protein: CASSPPNLGGLSANTIYF
CDR3 DNA: TGTGCCAGCTCACCACCCAATTTAGGGGGCCTATCGGCAAACACCATATATTTT

V gene: TRBV4-3
clone size: .
D gene: .
J gene: TRBJ1-1
CDR3 protein: CASSQDRSREAFF
CDR3 DNA: TGCGCCAGCAGCCAAGATAGGTCCAGGGAAGCTTTCTTT

V gene: TRBV11-1
clone size: .
D gene: TRBD1
J gene: TRBJ1-2
CDR3 protein: CASSPGQGVGYTF
CDR3 DNA: TGTGCCAGCAGCCCGGGACAGGGGGTAGGCTACACCTTC

V gene: TRBV29-1
clone size: .
D gene: TRBD2
J gene: TRBJ2-7
CDR3 protein: CSVWSSGSGGYEQYF
CDR3 DNA: TGCAGCGTTTGGTCTAGCGGGAGTGGGGGGTACGAGCAGTACTTC

V gene: TRBV19
clone size: .
D gene: TRBD2
J gene: TRBJ2-1
CDR3 protein: CASSIAGSGGPGSYNEQFF
CDR3 DNA: TGTGCCAGTAGTATAGCTGGTAGCGGGGGGCCGGGGTCCTACAATGAGCAGTTCTTC

V gene: TRBV4-1
clone size: .
D gene: TRBD1
J gene: TRBJ1-5
CDR3 protein: CASSQVGGQGYSNQPQHF
CDR3 DNA: TGCGCCAGCAGCCAAGTTGGGGGACAGGGTTATAGCAATCAGCCCCAGCATTTT

V gene: TRBV2
clone size: .
D gene: .
J gene: TRBJ2-7
CDR3 protein: CASSDDFVYEQYF
CDR3 DNA: TGTGCCAGCAGTGATGACTTCGTCTACGAGCAGTACTTC

V gene: TRBV15
clone size: .
D gene: TRBD2
J gene: TRBJ2-1
CDR3 protein: CATSRELAGASGGEQFF
CDR3 DNA: TGTGCCACCAGCAGAGAACTAGCGGGAGCTTCGGGGGGTGAGCAGTTCTTC

V gene: TRBV11-3
clone size: .
D gene: TRBD2
J gene: TRBJ2-3
CDR3 protein: CASSDSRRGGTDTQYF
CDR3 DNA: TGTGCTAGCAGCGACTCTAGACGGGGGGGCACAGATACGCAGTATTTT

V gene: TRBV18
clone size: .
D gene: TRBD1
J gene: TRBJ1-2
CDR3 protein: CASSPSGTGEVGYGYTF
CDR3 DNA: TGTGCCAGCTCACCCTCCGGGACAGGGGAAGTTGGCTATGGCTACACCTTC

V gene: TRBV6-1
clone size: .
D gene: .
J gene: TRBJ2-5
CDR3 protein: CASSERAPRETQYF
CDR3 DNA: TGTGCCAGCAGTGAACGAGCGCCTAGAGAGACCCAGTACTTC

V gene: TRBV4-3
clone size: few
D gene: TRBD2
J gene: TRBJ2-7
CDR3 protein: CASSQDFPGGSYEQYF
CDR3 DNA: TGCGCCAGCAGCCAAGATTTCCCGGGGGGCTCCTACGAGCAGTACTTC

V gene: TRBV4-1
clone size: .
D gene: TRBD1
J gene: TRBJ2-6
CDR3 protein: CASSQRDRVGANVLTF
CDR3 DNA: TGCGCCAGCAGCCAACGGGACAGGGTTGGGGCCAACGTCCTGACTTTC

V gene: TRBV6-1
clone size: .
D gene: .
J gene: TRBJ2-5
CDR3 protein: CASTRRLGGETQYF
CDR3 DNA: TGTGCCAGCACCCGAAGGCTAGGAGGCGAGACCCAGTACTTC

V gene: TRBV2
clone size: .
D gene: .
J gene: TRBJ1-4
CDR3 protein: CASSREHEKLFF
CDR3 DNA: TGTGCCAGCAGCCGGGAGCATGAAAAACTGTTTTTT

V gene: TRBV30
clone size: .
D gene: TRBD2
J gene: TRBJ2-1
CDR3 protein: CAWSTNPGGPPVF
CDR3 DNA: TGTGCCTGGAGTACCAACCCGGGGGGTCCTCCGGTCTTC

V gene: TRBV13
clone size: .
D gene: .
J gene: TRBJ2-7
CDR3 protein: CASSAGTYEQYF
CDR3 DNA: TGTGCCAGCAGTGCGGGAACCTACGAGCAGTACTTC

V gene: TRBV5-1
clone size: .
D gene: .
J gene: TRBJ2-1
CDR3 protein: CASSLGQGGEEQFF
CDR3 DNA: TGCGCCAGCAGCTTGGGGCAGGGGGGCGAAGAGCAGTTCTTC

V gene: TRBV28
clone size: .
D gene: TRBD1
J gene: TRBJ2-3
CDR3 protein: CASLGDRGYTQYF
CDR3 DNA: TGTGCCAGCTTAGGGGACAGGGGATATACGCAGTATTTT

V gene: TRBV7-9
clone size: .
D gene: .
J gene: TRBJ2-7
CDR3 protein: CASSLDNNYEQYF
CDR3 DNA: TGTGCCAGCAGCTTAGACAACAACTACGAGCAGTACTTC

V gene: TRBV7-6
clone size: .
D gene: .
J gene: TRBJ2-2
CDR3 protein: CASSLVLDLPGGTGELFF
CDR3 DNA: TGTGCCAGCAGCTTAGTGCTTGACCTACCAGGAGGTACCGGGGAGCTGTTTTTT

V gene: TRBV6-1
clone size: .
D gene: .
J gene: TRBJ2-3
CDR3 protein: CASQGTLDFTDTQYF
CDR3 DNA: TGTGCCAGCCAGGGGACCCTCGACTTCACAGATACGCAGTATTTT

V gene: TRBV5-8
clone size: .
D gene: .
J gene: TRBJ2-3
CDR3 protein: CASSPPGTHTDTQYF
CDR3 DNA: TGTGCCAGCAGCCCGCCCGGGACTCACACAGATACGCAGTATTTT

V gene: TRBV5-1
clone size: .
D gene: .
J gene: TRBJ2-7
CDR3 protein: CASAEQGGFYEQYF
CDR3 DNA: TGCGCCAGTGCGGAGCAGGGAGGCTTCTACGAGCAGTACTTC

V gene: TRBV28
clone size: .
D gene: TRBD1
J gene: TRBJ1-2
CDR3 protein: CASSLGQGDGYTF
CDR3 DNA: TGTGCCAGCTCCTTGGGACAGGGGGACGGCTACACCTTC

V gene: TRBV28
clone size: .
D gene: .
J gene: TRBJ2-3
CDR3 protein: CASSSSNRGTQYF
CDR3 DNA: TGTGCCAGCAGTTCCTCGAATCGGGGTACGCAGTATTTT

V gene: TRBV10-2
clone size: .
D gene: TRBD1
J gene: TRBJ2-2
CDR3 protein: CASRRQGSYKLNTGELFF
CDR3 DNA: TGCGCCAGCCGACGACAGGGAAGTTATAAATTGAACACCGGGGAGCTGTTTTTT

V gene: TRBV4-1
clone size: .
D gene: .
J gene: TRBJ1-4
CDR3 protein: CASSQAGFNEKLFF
CDR3 DNA: TGCGCCAGCAGCCAAGCAGGGTTTAATGAAAAACTGTTTTTT